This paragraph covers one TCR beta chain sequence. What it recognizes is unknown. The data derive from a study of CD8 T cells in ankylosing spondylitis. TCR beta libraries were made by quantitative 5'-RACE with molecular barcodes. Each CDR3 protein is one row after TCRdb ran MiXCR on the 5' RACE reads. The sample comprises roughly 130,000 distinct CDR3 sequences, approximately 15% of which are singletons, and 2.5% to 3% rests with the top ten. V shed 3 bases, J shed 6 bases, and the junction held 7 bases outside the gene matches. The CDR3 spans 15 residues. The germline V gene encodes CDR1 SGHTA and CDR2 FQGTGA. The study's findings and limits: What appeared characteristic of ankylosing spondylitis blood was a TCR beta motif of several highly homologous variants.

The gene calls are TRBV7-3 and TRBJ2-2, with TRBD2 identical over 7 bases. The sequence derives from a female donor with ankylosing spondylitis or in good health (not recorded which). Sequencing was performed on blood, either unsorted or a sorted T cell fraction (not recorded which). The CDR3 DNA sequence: TGTGCCAGCAGCTTCAGAGCGGGGAATTCCGGGGAGCTGTTTTTT. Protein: CASSFRAGNSGELFF.